The T cell receptor (beta chain) under discussion was sequenced for a study of T cells in Graves' hyperthyroidism and ophthalmopathy. The CDR3 regions of TCR beta were amplified from RNA transcripts. HTBI primers were the set used in a first-round RT-PCR of the TCR CDR3. MiXCR, applied by TCRdb to the multiplex PCR reads, yields one record per CDR3 protein. This sample has over 700,000 distinct CDR3 sequences, with roughly a third found just once. The CDR3 is 8 residues long. Germline CDR1 and CDR2: DFQATT and SNEGSKA (reference sequence). V was pared by 1 base and J by 9 bases, with 1 base between. The chain uses TRBV20-1 and TRBJ2-7; D gene ambiguous. This TCR derives from a middle-aged woman with Graves' hyperthyroidism. Sequenced material: blood. In DNA, the CDR3 is TGCAGTGCTAGAGTGCAGTACTTC. Its translation: CSARVQYF.